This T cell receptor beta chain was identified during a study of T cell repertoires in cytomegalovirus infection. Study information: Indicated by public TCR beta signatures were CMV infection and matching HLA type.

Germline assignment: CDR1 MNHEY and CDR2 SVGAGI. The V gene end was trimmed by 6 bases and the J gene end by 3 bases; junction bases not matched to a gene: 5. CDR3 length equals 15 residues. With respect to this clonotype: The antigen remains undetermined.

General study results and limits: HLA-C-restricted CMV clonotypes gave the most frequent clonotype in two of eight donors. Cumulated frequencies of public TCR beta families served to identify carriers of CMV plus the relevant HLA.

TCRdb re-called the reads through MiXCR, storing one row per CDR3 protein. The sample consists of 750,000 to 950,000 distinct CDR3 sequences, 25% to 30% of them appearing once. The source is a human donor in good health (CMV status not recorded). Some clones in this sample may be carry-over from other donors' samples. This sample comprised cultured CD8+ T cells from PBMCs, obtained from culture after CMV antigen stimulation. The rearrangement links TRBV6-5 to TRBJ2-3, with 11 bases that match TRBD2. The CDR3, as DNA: TGTGCCAGCAGCAAGATAGCGGGGGGGACAGATACGCAGTATTTT. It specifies CASSKIAGGTDTQYF.